One T cell receptor beta chain is described in this entry. This CDR3 region has 15 residues. The V gene lost 1 base and the J gene lost 3 bases, with 12 bases spanning the gap. Germline V gene sequence: CDR1 LGHDT, CDR2 YNNKEL (reference sequence). This specimen belongs to a study of control samples from healthy donors and cancer patients. Assay: immunoSEQ multiplex PCR; the TCRdb copy retains only in-frame clones and omits some. Among about 98,000 clones listed, approximately 78% were seen once. The specimen sequenced was blood. This rearrangement joins TRBV3-1 (or the pseudogene TRBV3-2) to TRBJ1-2; no reliable D call. This receptor was identified in a man aged 60 to 75 in good health. The CDR3 sequence is CASSQGGHGDYGYTF. DNA for the CDR3: TGTGCCAGCAGCCAAGGAGGGCACGGGGACTATGGCTACACCTTC.